The 20 T cell receptor beta chains in this list originate from one sample, sequenced in a study of technical replicates of blood from a few donors. Profiling relied on immunoSEQ multiplex PCR, and the TCRdb table lists in-frame clones only, not all of them. The top ten hold 0.25% of the sample, which has fewer than 85,000 clones, roughly 94% seen once. Sequencing was done on a sample of T cells isolated from PBMCs. Receptors were obtained from a human donor in good health.

This clone was detected only once. The chain links TRBV28 to TRBJ2-2, with 7 bases fitting TRBD2. From germline, CDR1 is MDHEN and CDR2 SYDVKM. CDR3 size: 14 residues. After removal of 3 bases from V and 5 bases from J, the junction contained 3 bases not matched to a gene. The CDR3 DNA is TGTGCCAGCAGTTTGGGGGGGGATACCGGGGAGCTGTTTTTT. Translation: CASSLGGDTGELFF.

This clone was seen only once. CDR3: CASSEPGQGGIGNQPQHF. CDR3 DNA sequence: TGCGCCAGCAGTGAACCGGGACAGGGGGGAATCGGCAATCAGCCCCAGCATTTT. The J gene is TRBJ1-5, the V gene TRBV10-1; 11 nucleotides match TRBD1. Trimming cost V 3 bases and J 2 bases; bases outside gene matches: 9. The CDR3 extends over 18 amino acids. Germline lookup yields CDR1 WNHNN and CDR2 SYGVQD (reference sequence).

The V call is TRBV4-1, the J call TRBJ1-2; 8 nucleotides line up with TRBD1. Germline lookup yields CDR1 MGHRA and CDR2 YSYEKL. The CDR3 extends over 15 amino acids. Germline trimming cut 3 bases from V and 1 base from J; bases unmatched to any gene: 4. CDR3 sequence reads: CASSQPTGGNYGYTF. CDR3 sequence (DNA): TGCGCCAGCAGCCAGCCCACAGGGGGTAACTATGGCTACACCTTC.

DNA for the CDR3: TGTGCCAGCAGTTTGGGGGGGTTTAAGGACGAGCAGTACTTC. It yields the protein CASSLGGFKDEQYF. This chain connects TRBV28 to TRBJ2-7; 7 bases match TRBD2. Per germline, CDR1 MDHEN and CDR2 SYDVKM. The CDR3 has 14 amino acids. Unmatched junction bases numbered 7, after V lost 3 bases and J lost 5 bases.

CDR3 bases: TGTGCCAGCTCCCCGGTCTTGAACACTGAAGCTTTCTTT. Its translation: CASSPVLNTEAFF. The chain combines TRBV11-1 with TRBJ1-1; no reliable D call. V dropped 8 bases and J dropped 0 bases, with 10 bases sitting between them. Germline loops: CDR1 SGHAT, CDR2 FQDESV (reference sequence). The CDR3 length is 13 residues. Full variable domain (outside the CDR3, taken from reference TRBV11-1 and TRBJ1-1): EAEVAQSPRYKITEKSQAVAFWCDPISGHATLYWYRQILGQGPELLVQFQDESVVDDSQLPKDRFSAERLKGVDSTLKIQPAELGDSAMYLCASSPVLNTEAFFGQGTRLTVV.

This clone is a singleton in its sample. The genes are TRBV10-1 and TRBJ2-1; 9 nucleotides align to TRBD2. The V gene's germline CDR1 is WNHNN and CDR2 SYGVQD (reference sequence). CDR3 length equals 14 residues. V was pared by 5 bases and J by 6 bases, with 5 bases of the junction left unmatched. In DNA form, the CDR3 reads TGCGCCAGCAGTAGGGGCGGGAGGGGCAATGAGCAGTTCTTC. Encoded protein: CASSRGGRGNEQFF.

This chain connects TRBV28 to TRBJ2-3, with TRBD2 matching over 8 bases. Germline V lookup: CDR1 MDHEN, CDR2 SYDVKM. The trim removed 4 bases at V and 4 bases at J, leaving 10 bases unmatched. There are 16 residues in the CDR3. CDR3 nucleotide sequence: TGTGCCAGCAGTTCGGCCGGGACTAGGTTCCCAGATACGCAGTATTTT. Translation: CASSSAGTRFPDTQYF. The full variable domain, completed using reference TRBV28 and TRBJ2-3, is DVKVTQSSRYLVKRTGEKVFLECVQDMDHENMFWYRQDPGLGLRLIYFSYDVKMKEKGDIPEGYSVSREKKERFSLILESASTNQTSMYLCASSSAGTRFPDTQYFGPGTRLTVL.

The J gene is TRBJ1-5, the V gene TRBV7-8; D may be TRBD1 (6 bases). The CDR3 has 15 amino acids. Trimming removed 4 bases from V and 5 bases from J, with 15 bases in between. Germline CDR1 and CDR2: SGHVS and FQNEAQ. The CDR3 region is CASSSPQGKDQPQHF. The DNA of the CDR3 is TGTGCCAGCAGCTCACCACAGGGAAAGGATCAGCCCCAGCATTTT.

The chain links TRBV30 to TRBJ1-2, with unresolved D. Germline-derived CDR1 and CDR2 are GTSNPN and SVGIG (reference sequence). Deletions cut 0 bases from V and 2 bases from J, with 7 bases between. The CDR3 has 13 amino acids. The CDR3 spells CAWSVRRNYGYTF. CDR3 coding DNA: TGTGCCTGGAGTGTACGGCGGAACTATGGCTACACCTTC.

The chain couples TRBV5-1 to TRBJ1-1; TRBD1 matches 7 bases. V trimming: 3 bases; J trimming: 13 bases; junction bases outside the gene matches: 21. The CDR3 length is 16 residues. Per the germline V gene, CDR1 is SGHRS and CDR2 is YFSETQ. CDR3 in DNA: TGCGCCAGCAGCTCGGAGCCTGACAGGGTACCCGAGTGGGGTTTCTTT. Its protein product is CASSSEPDRVPEWGFF.

The chain recombines TRBV7-9 with TRBJ2-7, with TRBD1 matching over 10 bases. Trimming took 6 bases from V and 3 from J; bases not matched to a gene: 5. In germline, CDR1 is SEHNR, CDR2 FQNEAQ (reference sequence). The CDR3 contains 14 residues. The CDR3 region is CASRPGTGVYEQYF. The CDR3 DNA is TGTGCCAGCAGACCCGGGACAGGGGTCTACGAGCAGTACTTC.

V is TRBV28 and J is TRBJ2-1; 10 positions match TRBD2. V was clipped by 10 bases and J by 10 bases; unmatched bases: 16. The germline V gene has CDR1 MDHEN and CDR2 SYDVKM. This CDR3 contains 15 residues. The CDR3 region has the DNA TGTGCCACCATCCCAACTAGCGGGATATGGGGCGAGCAGTTCTTC. Translation: CATIPTSGIWGEQFF.

CDR3: CASSFLAGPPGELFF. CDR3 DNA: TGTGCCAGCAGTTTCTTGGCAGGGCCCCCCGGGGAGCTGTTTTTT. The chain employs TRBV28 and TRBJ2-2; maybe TRBD1 (5 bases). Germline V gene lookup returns CDR1 MDHEN and CDR2 SYDVKM. Trimming removed 3 bases at V and 6 bases at J, with 14 bases between. The CDR3 runs 15 residues.

This clone occurred once. The chain employs TRBV4-2 and TRBJ2-2; 11 nucleotides align to TRBD2. Germline-derived CDR1 and CDR2 are LGHNA and YNFKEQ. CDR3 length: 15 amino acids. V lost 7 bases and J lost 2; bases outside the gene matches: 3. CDR3 bases: TGTGCCAGCACAAGACTAGCGGGAAACACCGGGGAGCTGTTTTTT. Its translation: CASTRLAGNTGELFF.

This chain links TRBV7-9 with TRBJ1-2; D call uncertain. The ends were cut back, 3 bases at V and 6 bases at J, with 11 bases in the middle. The CDR3 runs 13 residues. Per the germline V gene, CDR1 is SEHNR and CDR2 is FQNEAQ (reference sequence). The CDR3 is CASSLVELNGYTF. The CDR3 DNA sequence: TGTGCCAGCAGCTTGGTAGAGCTCAATGGCTACACCTTC. The variable domain in full, completed from reference TRBV7-9 and TRBJ1-2, reads DTGVSQNPRHKITKRGQNVTFRCDPISEHNRLYWYRQTLGQGPEFLTYFQNEAQLEKSRLLSDRFSAERPKGSFSTLEIQRTEQGDSAMYLCASSLVELNGYTFGSGTRLTVV.

The chain's CDR3 is CASGPYSPGNEQFF. CDR3 nucleotide sequence: TGTGCTAGTGGCCCTTACTCGCCAGGGAATGAGCAGTTCTTC. The chain uses TRBV12-5 and TRBJ2-1; weak D call: TRBD1 (5 bases). Trimming shortened V by 6 bases and J by 7 bases, and 16 bases separated the two germline ends. The CDR3 consists of 14 residues. The germline V gene encodes CDR1 LGHNT and CDR2 FRNRAP.

In its sample, this clone was seen once. This chain connects TRBV10-2 to TRBJ2-6; D gene uncertain. The V and J ends lost 3 bases and 0 bases respectively, with 3 bases between them. CDR1 WSHSY and CDR2 SAAADI come from the germline V gene. The CDR3 extends over 14 amino acids. The CDR3 DNA follows: TGCGCCAGCAGTGACGGCTCTGGGGCCAACGTCCTGACTTTC. Its translation: CASSDGSGANVLTF.

This chain uses TRBV5-1 with TRBJ2-3; 11 bases match TRBD2. V gave up 5 bases and J gave up 4 bases; unmatched junction bases: 0. The CDR3 covers 13 residues. Germline V lookup: CDR1 SGHRS, CDR2 YFSETQ. The chain's CDR3 is CASSSGGADTQYF. In DNA form, the CDR3 reads TGCGCCAGCAGTAGCGGGGGGGCAGATACGCAGTATTTT.

The chain joins TRBV9 to TRBJ1-1; D possibly corresponds to TRBD1 (5 bases). The germline V and J ends were trimmed by 0 bases and 5 bases, with 20 bases remaining between them. The CDR3 consists of 17 residues. Germline CDR1 and CDR2: SGDLS and YYNGEE. This CDR3 reads CASSVDASTGGRTEAFF. For the CDR3, the DNA is TGTGCCAGCAGCGTAGACGCCTCCACCGGGGGTAGGACTGAAGCTTTCTTT.

This sequence joins TRBV11-2 and TRBJ2-3; D possibly corresponds to TRBD1 (6 bases). Per germline, CDR1 SGHAT and CDR2 FQNNGV. CDR3 length equals 15 residues. V was pared by 0 bases and J by 4 bases, with 11 bases between. CDR3: CASSLDYGTSDTQYF. As DNA, the CDR3 is TGTGCCAGCAGCTTAGATTACGGGACATCAGATACGCAGTATTTT.